This T cell receptor (beta chain) was documented in a study of T cell repertoires in cytomegalovirus infection. A single record per CDR3 protein comes from TCRdb applying MiXCR to the reads. The top ten hold 8.5% to 10% of the sample, which has hundreds of thousands of distinct CDR3 sequences, about a sixth seen once. V lost 7 bases to trimming and J lost 3 bases; unmatched junction nucleotides: 4. Germline CDR1 reads MNHEY; CDR2 reads SVGEGT. This CDR3 comprises 13 residues. This clonotype was picked up a small number of times. This chain links TRBV6-2 or TRBV6-3 with TRBJ2-7; 9 positions match TRBD1. The origin of this receptor is a human donor in good health (CMV status not recorded). Some clones in this sample may be carry-over from other donors' samples. The material sequenced was PBMCs. DNA for the CDR3: TGTGCCAGCACTCCGGGACAGGGCTACGAGCAGTACTTC. Translation: CASTPGQGYEQYF.